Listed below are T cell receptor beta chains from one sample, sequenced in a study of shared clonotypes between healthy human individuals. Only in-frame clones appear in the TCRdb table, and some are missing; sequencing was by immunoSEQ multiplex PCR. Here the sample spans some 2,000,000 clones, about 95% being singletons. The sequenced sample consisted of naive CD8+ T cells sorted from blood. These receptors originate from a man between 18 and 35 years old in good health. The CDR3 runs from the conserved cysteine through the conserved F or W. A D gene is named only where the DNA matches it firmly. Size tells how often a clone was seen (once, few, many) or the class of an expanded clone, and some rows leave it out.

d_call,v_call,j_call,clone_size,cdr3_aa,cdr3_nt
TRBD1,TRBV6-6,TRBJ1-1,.,CASSTRTGLGEAFF,TGTGCCAGCAGTACCCGGACAGGCCTCGGTGAAGCTTTCTTT
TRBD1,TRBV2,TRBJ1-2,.,CARGTGGYGYTF,TGTGCCAGGGGGACAGGGGGATATGGCTACACCTTC
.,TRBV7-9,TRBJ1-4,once,CASSPWNEKLFF,TGTGCCAGCAGCCCCTGGAATGAAAAACTGTTTTTT
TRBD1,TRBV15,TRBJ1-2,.,CATSRDSGGYGYTF,TGTGCCACCAGCAGAGATTCAGGGGGCTATGGCTACACCTTC
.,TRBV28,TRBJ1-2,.,CASSFLGGYTF,TGTGCCAGCAGTTTTTTGGGTGGCTACACCTTC
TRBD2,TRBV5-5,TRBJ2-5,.,CASSTTSGSWAQYF,TGTGCCAGCAGCACGACTAGCGGATCCTGGGCCCAGTACTTC
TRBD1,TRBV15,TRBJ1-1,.,CATSPGQGPLNTEAFF,TGTGCCACCAGCCCCGGACAGGGGCCTCTGAACACTGAAGCTTTCTTT
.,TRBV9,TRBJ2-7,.,CASSPPGVSYEQYF,TGTGCCAGCAGCCCGCCGGGGGTCTCCTACGAGCAGTACTTC
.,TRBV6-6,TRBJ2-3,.,CASSYVSSTDTQYF,TGTGCCAGCAGTTACGTGTCTAGCACAGATACGCAGTATTTT
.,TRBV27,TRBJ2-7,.,CASSPPQTGHPPHEQYF,TGTGCCAGCAGTCCACCGCAGACCGGGCACCCTCCCCACGAGCAGTACTTC
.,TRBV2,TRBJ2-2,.,CASILEGGTGELFF,TGTGCCAGCATATTAGAAGGGGGCACCGGGGAGCTGTTTTTT
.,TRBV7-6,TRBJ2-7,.,CASSLVAENYEQYF,TGTGCCAGCAGCTTAGTGGCAGAAAACTACGAGCAGTACTTC
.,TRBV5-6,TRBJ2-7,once,CASSRPGEQYF,TGTGCCAGCAGCCGTCCTGGGGAGCAGTACTTC
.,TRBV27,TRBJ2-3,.,CASSLSRGVFTDTQYF,TGTGCCAGCAGTTTATCTAGGGGGGTCTTCACAGATACGCAGTATTTT
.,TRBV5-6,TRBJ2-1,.,CASSLRDLRDEQFF,TGTGCCAGCAGCTTAAGGGACCTAAGGGATGAGCAGTTCTTC
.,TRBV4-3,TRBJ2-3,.,CASSLLGSTDTQYF,TGCGCCAGCAGCCTGCTAGGAAGCACAGATACGCAGTATTTT
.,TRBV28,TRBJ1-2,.,CASSSPPGGAEYGYTF,TGTGCCAGCAGTTCACCTCCGGGGGGCGCAGAATATGGCTACACCTTC
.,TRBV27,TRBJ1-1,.,CASTPGGANTEAFF,TGTGCCAGCACCCCGGGTGGGGCAAACACTGAAGCTTTCTTT
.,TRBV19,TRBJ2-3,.,CASSFRASSTDTQYF,TGTGCCAGTAGTTTCCGGGCATCTAGCACAGATACGCAGTATTTT
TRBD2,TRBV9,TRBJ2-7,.,CASSKSGGSADEQYF,TGTGCCAGCAGCAAAAGCGGGGGAAGCGCCGACGAGCAGTACTTC
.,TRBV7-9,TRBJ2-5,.,CASSPQVPALDQETQYF,TGTGCCAGCAGCCCGCAGGTGCCGGCGCTAGACCAAGAGACCCAGTACTTC
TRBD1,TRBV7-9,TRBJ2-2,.,CASSSPGQGALVTGELFF,TGTGCCAGCAGCTCCCCGGGACAGGGGGCGCTGGTCACCGGGGAGCTGTTTTTT
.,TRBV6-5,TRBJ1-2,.,CASSPTENYGYTF,TGTGCCAGCAGTCCAACAGAAAACTATGGCTACACCTTC
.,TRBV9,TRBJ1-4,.,CASSPGGATNEKLFF,TGTGCCAGCAGCCCGGGGGGGGCAACTAATGAAAAACTGTTTTTT
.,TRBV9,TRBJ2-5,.,CASSVEGGDQETQYF,TGTGCCAGCAGCGTGGAGGGCGGCGACCAAGAGACCCAGTACTTC
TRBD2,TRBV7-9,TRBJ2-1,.,CASSIGLAGDNEQFF,TGTGCCAGCAGCATAGGACTAGCGGGAGACAATGAGCAGTTCTTC
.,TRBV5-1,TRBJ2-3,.,CASRDPTDTQYF,TGCGCCAGCCGGGACCCCACAGATACGCAGTATTTT
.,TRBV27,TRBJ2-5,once,CASSNRGGLTQYF,TGTGCCAGCAGTAACCGGGGAGGCCTTACCCAGTACTTC
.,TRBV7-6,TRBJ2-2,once,CATTKDPEWDTGELFF,TGTGCCACCACCAAAGACCCAGAGTGGGACACCGGGGAGCTGTTTTTT
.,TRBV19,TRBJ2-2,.,CASMVDTGGPNTGELFF,TGTGCCAGTATGGTGGATACCGGGGGACCGAACACCGGGGAGCTGTTTTTT
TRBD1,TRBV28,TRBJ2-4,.,CASSPPGTGVGGNIQYF,TGTGCCAGCAGTCCCCCCGGGACAGGGGTCGGGGGAAACATTCAGTACTTC
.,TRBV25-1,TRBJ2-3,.,CASQNLADSTDTQYF,TGTGCCAGCCAGAATTTAGCGGATAGCACAGATACGCAGTATTTT
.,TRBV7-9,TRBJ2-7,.,CASGAKGGAKTYEQYF,TGTGCCAGCGGGGCTAAAGGGGGGGCCAAAACCTACGAGCAGTACTTC
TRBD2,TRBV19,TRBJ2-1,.,CASSIDSGDSYNEQFF,TGTGCCAGTAGTATCGATAGCGGGGACTCCTACAATGAGCAGTTCTTC
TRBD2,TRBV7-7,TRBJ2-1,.,CASSSGLAGGAEQFF,TGTGCTAGCAGCTCGGGACTAGCGGGAGGAGCTGAGCAGTTCTTC